One sample yielded the 4 T cell receptor beta chains listed below, sequenced in a study of Graves' ophthalmopathy and Graves' hyperthyroidism listed by TCRdb under 2018. The sequencing machine was an Illumina HiSeq 2000. For repertoire sequencing, TCR beta CDR3 regions were amplified from RNA transcripts. A first-round RT-PCR used HTBI primers with the Qiagen OneStep RT-PCR kit, followed by a second-round multiplex PCR, size selection and purification. TCRdb reprocessing: public reads trimmed at Q25 with fastp, clones called with MiXCR, in-frame beta chains kept. Each CDR3 protein gets just one entry, which takes the most common genes and DNA from the rows behind it. The sample table contains 400,000 to 450,000 distinct CDR3 sequences; only one count was recorded for about 21% of them. The ten largest clones represent approximately 3% of the sample. Sequencing was performed on peripheral blood. Receptor source: a woman between 18 and 29 years old with stable Graves' hyperthyroidism. Donor details come from another sample of the same person, matched by shared clones.

This sequence joins TRBV12-3 or TRBV12-4 and TRBJ1-2, with 7 bases aligning to TRBD1. The ends lost 6 bases at V and 2 bases at J; junction bases unmatched: 3. CDR3 length: 13 amino acids. In nucleotides, the CDR3 is TGTGCCAGCAGGACGGGACAGAACTATGGCTACACCTTC. Translation: CASRTGQNYGYTF.

This clonotype was found many times. Here the CDR3 reads CASSLVVSAIGGYEQYF. In DNA, the CDR3 is TGTGCCAGCAGCTTAGTGGTATCTGCCATTGGGGGATACGAGCAGTACTTC. The V and J genes are TRBV11-2 and TRBJ2-7; D is possibly TRBD1 or TRBD2 (5 bases each). Germline V gene data show CDR1 as SGHAT and CDR2 as FQNNGV. The V gene lost 1 base and the J gene lost 4 bases, with 20 bases spanning the gap. The CDR3 runs 17 residues. The full variable domain, completed using reference TRBV11-2 and TRBJ2-7, is EAGVAQSPRYKIIEKRQSVAFWCNPISGHATLYWYQQILGQGPKLLIQFQNNGVVDDSQLPKDRFSAERLKGVDSTLKIQPAKLEDSAVYLCASSLVVSAIGGYEQYFGPGTRLTVT.

This clonotype has ten or more counts. The rearrangement uses TRBV6-2 or TRBV6-3 and TRBJ1-5, with 8 bases matching TRBD1. The CDR3 loop spans 14 amino acids. Germline V CDR1 and CDR2: MNHEY, SVGEGT. J lost 2 bases, V lost 6 bases, and 3 bases had no gene match. CDR3 nucleotides: TGTGCCAGCAGAGACAGGGGAGGCAATCAGCCCCAGCATTTT. This sequence encodes CASRDRGGNQPQHF.

This clonotype was recorded at least ten times. The J gene is TRBJ1-1, the V gene TRBV3-1, with 8 bases that match TRBD1. The V segment lost 1 base and the J segment 6 bases; nucleotides outside the gene matches: 7. From germline, CDR1 is LGHDT and CDR2 YNNKEL (reference sequence). The length of the CDR3 is 15 residues. The CDR3 bases are TGTGCCAGCAGCCAAGCGAGTTACAGGGGGGCTGAAGCTTTCTTT. This gives the protein CASSQASYRGAEAFF.